This is a list of T cell receptor beta chains from one sample in a study of vaccination and CD4 T cells after COVID-19. TCRdb re-called the PCR reads with MiXCR, one entry per CDR3 protein. The table lists about 18,000 distinct CDR3 sequences, roughly 50% of them singletons, with roughly 6.2% in the top ten. Their cognate antigens are unknown. The sequenced sample was CD4+ T cells from blood, cultured in vitro. The source is a human donor who had recovered from COVID-19. Both conserved end residues are part of each CDR3. The D gene is left open where the match is weak. Where a row states a size, it is once, few, many or the class of an expanded clone; other rows omit it.

TRBV6-2/TRBV6-3	TRBJ1-1	-	once	CASRAVRVMWAEAFF	TGTGCCAGCAGGGCCGTCAGGGTAATGTGGGCTGAAGCTTTCTTT
TRBV19	TRBJ1-1	-	-	CASSRGFFESTEAFF	TGTGCCAGTAGTCGGGGATTTTTTGAGTCCACTGAAGCTTTCTTT
TRBV6-1	TRBJ2-5	TRBD1	-	CASQAPRTGAQETQYF	TGTGCCAGCCAGGCGCCTCGGACAGGGGCACAAGAGACCCAGTACTTC
TRBV7-2	TRBJ1-5	-	-	CASSPGGGANNQPQHF	TGTGCCAGCAGCCCCGGGGGGGGGGCTAACAATCAGCCCCAGCATTTT
TRBV6-1	TRBJ2-7	TRBD1	-	CASSVGTGGYEQYF	TGTGCCAGCAGTGTTGGGACAGGGGGATACGAGCAGTACTTC
TRBV5-1	TRBJ1-1	-	-	CASSLGGGPTEAFF	TGCGCCAGCAGCCTCGGGGGGGGGCCCACTGAAGCTTTCTTT
TRBV2	TRBJ2-1	TRBD1	once	CASSGGWTGLNEQFF	TGTGCCAGCAGTGGGGGTTGGACAGGACTCAATGAGCAGTTCTTC
TRBV19	TRBJ2-1	TRBD2	-	CASSRGTSGSVEFF	TGTGCCAGTAGTAGAGGGACTAGCGGGAGCGTCGAGTTCTTC
TRBV7-9	TRBJ2-7	-	-	CASSLVGEQYF	TGTGCCAGCAGCTTAGTCGGAGAGCAGTACTTC
TRBV6-1	TRBJ1-3	TRBD1	-	CASSGGQGAGNTIYF	TGTGCCAGCAGTGGGGGACAGGGCGCTGGAAACACCATATATTTT
TRBV11-2	TRBJ2-1	-	-	CASSPIGINEQFF	TGTGCCAGCAGCCCGATAGGAATTAATGAGCAGTTCTTC